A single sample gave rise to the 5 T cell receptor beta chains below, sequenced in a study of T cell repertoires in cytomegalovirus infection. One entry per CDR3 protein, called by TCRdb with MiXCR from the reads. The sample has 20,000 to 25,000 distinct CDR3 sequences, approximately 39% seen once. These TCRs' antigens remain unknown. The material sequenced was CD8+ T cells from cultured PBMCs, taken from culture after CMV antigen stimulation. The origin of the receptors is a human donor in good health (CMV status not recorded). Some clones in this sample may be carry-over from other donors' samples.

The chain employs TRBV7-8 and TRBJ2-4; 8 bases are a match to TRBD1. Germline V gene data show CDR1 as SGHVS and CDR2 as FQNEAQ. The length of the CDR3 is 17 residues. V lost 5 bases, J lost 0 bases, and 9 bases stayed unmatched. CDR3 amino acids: CASSKTDRGLAKNIQYF. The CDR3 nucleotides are TGTGCCAGCAGCAAGACCGACAGGGGCTTAGCCAAAAACATTCAGTACTTC.

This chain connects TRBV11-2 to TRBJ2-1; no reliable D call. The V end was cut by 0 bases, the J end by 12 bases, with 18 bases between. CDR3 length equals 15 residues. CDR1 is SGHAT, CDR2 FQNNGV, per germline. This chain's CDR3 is CASSLDPTSEMVQFF. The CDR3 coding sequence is TGTGCCAGCAGCTTAGACCCGACCAGCGAGATGGTGCAGTTCTTC.

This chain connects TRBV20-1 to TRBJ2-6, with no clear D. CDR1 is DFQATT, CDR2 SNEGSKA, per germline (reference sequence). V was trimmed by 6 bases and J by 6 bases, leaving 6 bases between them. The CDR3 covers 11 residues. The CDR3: CSALEANVLTF. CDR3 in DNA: TGCAGTGCCCTAGAGGCCAACGTCCTGACTTTC.

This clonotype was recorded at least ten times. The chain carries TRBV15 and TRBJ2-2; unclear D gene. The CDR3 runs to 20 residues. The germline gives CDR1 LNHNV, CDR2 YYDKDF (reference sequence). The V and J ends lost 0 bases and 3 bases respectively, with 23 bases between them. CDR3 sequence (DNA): TGTGCCACCAGCAGAGATAACGTCCCTCGGTTAATACCCTACACCGGGGAGCTGTTTTTT. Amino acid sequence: CATSRDNVPRLIPYTGELFF.

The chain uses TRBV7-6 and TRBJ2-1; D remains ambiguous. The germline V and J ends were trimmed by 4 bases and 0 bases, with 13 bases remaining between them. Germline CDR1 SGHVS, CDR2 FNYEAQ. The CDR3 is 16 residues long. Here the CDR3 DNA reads TGTGCCAGCAGCTCCGAGCGCAAGAGCTCCTACAATGAGCAGTTCTTC. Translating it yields CASSSERKSSYNEQFF.